Presented here are 23 T cell receptor beta chains from one specimen sequenced in a study of blood T cells in healthy people across ages. Primed by a sample-barcoded 5' primer and a J-beta primer mix, a second PCR proceeded for 7 to 11 cycles. Each CDR3 protein gets one entry after TCRdb re-called the 5' RACE reads with MiXCR. The sample carries about 900,000 distinct CDR3 sequences, around 62% recorded once. Sequenced material: blood. These receptors all stem from a man aged 30 to 39 in good health.

This clonotype has more than one count but fewer than ten. The gene calls are TRBV3-1 and TRBJ2-1, with 12 positions matching TRBD2. The CDR3 has 14 amino acids. CDR1 is LGHDT, CDR2 YNNKEL, per germline (reference sequence). V was clipped by 4 bases and J by 7 bases; unmatched bases: 2. The CDR3: CASSPTSGSNEQFF. The CDR3 DNA reads as TGTGCCAGCAGCCCGACTAGCGGGAGTAATGAGCAGTTCTTC.

This clonotype was counted a single time. The rearrangement uses TRBV28 and TRBJ2-3; 10 bases fit TRBD2. Germline values: CDR1 MDHEN, CDR2 SYDVKM. The CDR3 spans 14 residues. With 6 bases clipped from V and 4 bases from J, the junction kept 4 bases outside the gene matches. The CDR3 reads CASRISGGSDTQYF. The CDR3 DNA reads TGTGCCAGCAGGATTAGCGGGGGGTCAGATACGCAGTATTTT.

As regards this clonotype: One end of the junction does not line up with germline, which may come from a read error. The chain couples TRBV6-2 or TRBV6-3 to TRBJ2-5; maybe TRBD2 (6 bases). The CDR3 is 13 amino acids. Germline V gene sequence: CDR1 MNHEY, CDR2 SVGEGT. The CDR3 region is CASSSGEENIQNF. The DNA for the CDR3 is TGTGCCAGCAGCTCCGGGGAGGAAAACATTCAGAACTTC.

The chain is built from TRBV20-1 and TRBJ2-7; D remains ambiguous. The V gene's germline CDR1 is DFQATT and CDR2 SNEGSKA (reference sequence). CDR3 length equals 13 residues. V was clipped by 0 bases and J by 0 bases, with 6 bases between them. As DNA, the CDR3 is TGCAGTGCTAGAGAGGCCAGCTCCTACGAGCAGTACTTC. Protein product: CSAREASSYEQYF.

The rearrangement uses TRBV25-1 and TRBJ2-7; possibly TRBD2 for D (5 bases). The CDR3 length is 12 residues. Germline lookup yields CDR1 MGHDK and CDR2 SYGVNS. V lost 1 base to trimming and J lost 7 bases, with 8 bases between them. The CDR3 is CASSEFPGEQYF. The CDR3 nucleotides are TGTGCCAGCAGTGAATTCCCGGGGGAGCAGTACTTC.

The chain joins TRBV6-5 to TRBJ2-5, with a tentative D call TRBD2 (6 bases). The CDR3 extends over 13 amino acids. The germline V gene encodes CDR1 MNHEY and CDR2 SVGAGI. Trimming pared 10 bases from V and 11 bases from J, leaving 23 bases between. This chain's CDR3 is CANKGVAADIQYF. As DNA, the CDR3 is TGTGCCAACAAAGGCGTAGCGGCGGATATTCAGTACTTC.

This chain links TRBV6-1 with TRBJ1-5; the match to TRBD1 covers 7 bases. The CDR3 runs 17 residues. Germline V gives CDR1 MNHNS, CDR2 SASEGT. The V and J ends lost 6 bases and 5 bases, in that order; junction bases with no gene match: 16. Written as DNA, the CDR3 is TGTGCCAGCAGCCCTCGACAGGGATCGGAGAGGGATCAGCCCCAGCATTTT. Protein sequence: CASSPRQGSERDQPQHF.

The count of this clonotype is one. The J gene is TRBJ1-5, the V gene TRBV12-3 or TRBV12-4, with D hard to call. Trimming took off 5 bases at V and 9 bases at J, with 11 bases between the two ends. The CDR3 sequence is 12 residues long. CDR3 sequence (DNA): TGTGCCAGCAGTCCGTCGATACCGCCCCAGCATTTT. The encoded protein is CASSPSIPPQHF.

On this clonotype itself: One junction end does not reproduce the germline sequence, and a read error may be involved. This chain connects TRBV27 to TRBJ2-1, with a tentative D call TRBD1 (6 bases). The CDR3 has 15 amino acids. Germline CDR1 MNHEY, CDR2 SMNVEV (reference sequence). The CDR3 spells CASSPSGQTTGELFF. For the CDR3, the DNA is TGTGCCAGCAGTCCTTCAGGACAGACTACCGGGGAGCTGTTCTTC.

This clonotype was picked up a small number of times. The chain carries TRBV10-3 and TRBJ2-3, with 8 nucleotides matching TRBD2. Germline V gives CDR1 ENHRY, CDR2 SYGVKD. V gave up 0 bases and J gave up 4 bases; unmatched junction bases: 3. CDR3 length equals 15 residues. The CDR3: CAISESVLAADTQYF. CDR3 in DNA: TGTGCCATCAGTGAGTCGGTACTAGCGGCAGATACGCAGTATTTT.

V is TRBV5-1 and J is TRBJ2-7, with TRBD2 as a possible D gene (6 bases). The DNA matches TRBJ2-5 better at its end, which makes the J call doubtful. Germline-derived CDR1 and CDR2 are SGHRS and YFSETQ. The CDR3 contains 16 residues. This CDR3 reads CASSHWGGNLQETQYF. DNA of the CDR3: TGCGCCAGCAGCCATTGGGGCGGGAACCTCCAAGAGACCCAGTACTTC.

This chain joins TRBV9 and TRBJ2-3, with 7 positions matching TRBD2. The germline V gene encodes CDR1 SGDLS and CDR2 YYNGEE. The CDR3 is 15 amino acids. V gave up 0 bases and J gave up 4 bases; unmatched junction bases: 5. The chain's CDR3 is CASSVGDGGSDTQYF. CDR3 DNA sequence: TGTGCCAGCAGCGTAGGGGACGGGGGGTCAGATACGCAGTATTTT. The full variable domain, in which reference TRBV9 and TRBJ2-3 provide the parts outside the CDR3, is DSGVTQTPKHLITATGQRVTLRCSPRSGDLSVYWYQQSLDQGLQFLIQYYNGEERAKGNILERFSAQQFPDLHSELNLSSLELGDSALYFCASSVGDGGSDTQYFGPGTRLTVL.

The chain employs TRBV7-2 and TRBJ2-7, with 12 nucleotides matching TRBD2. The CDR3 spans 16 residues. Trimming cost V 5 bases and J 0 bases; bases outside gene matches: 5. Germline CDR1 SGHTA, CDR2 FQGNSA. The chain's CDR3 is CASSMTSGGLSYEQYF. The CDR3 DNA follows: TGTGCCAGCAGCATGACTAGCGGGGGCCTCTCCTACGAGCAGTACTTC.

The chain uses TRBV2 and TRBJ1-2, with D possibly being TRBD1 (5 bases). Germline values: CDR1 SNHLY, CDR2 FYNNEI. The CDR3 has 15 residues. V lost 7 bases, J lost 4 bases, and 19 bases lay in between. DNA of the CDR3: TGTGCCAGCACCGGATCCGGGGGAATTGGCTATGGCTACACCTTC. Translated, it gives CASTGSGGIGYGYTF.

The chain carries TRBV9 and TRBJ2-1; D is possibly TRBD2 (5 bases). V lost 0 bases and J 2 bases, leaving 9 bases between the germline ends. The CDR3 contains 15 residues. Looked up from germline, CDR1 is SGDLS and CDR2 is YYNGEE. The CDR3 DNA reads as TGTGCCAGCAGCGTAGTCCAGCGGCCCTACAATGAGCAGTTCTTC. It codes for CASSVVQRPYNEQFF. The complete variable domain, with remaining parts taken from reference TRBV9 and TRBJ2-1, reads DSGVTQTPKHLITATGQRVTLRCSPRSGDLSVYWYQQSLDQGLQFLIQYYNGEERAKGNILERFSAQQFPDLHSELNLSSLELGDSALYFCASSVVQRPYNEQFFGPGTRLTVL.

V gene TRBV4-3 combines with J gene TRBJ2-4; D not certain. V lost 0 bases, J lost 2 bases, and 14 bases lay in between. This CDR3 is 17 amino acids long. The germline CDR1 and CDR2 sequences are LGHNA and YSLEER. The DNA for the CDR3 is TGCGCCAGCAGCCAAGATTTCCGGGCCATGACCAAAAACATTCAGTACTTC. This sequence encodes CASSQDFRAMTKNIQYF.

The CDR3 here is CASSPGTQREQYF. For the CDR3, the DNA is TGTGCCAGCAGCCCCGGGACTCAGAGAGAGCAGTACTTC. The genes are TRBV7-2 and TRBJ2-7; weak D call: TRBD2 (6 bases). V was pared by 5 bases and J by 7 bases, with 15 bases between. Germline V gene data show CDR1 as SGHTA and CDR2 as FQGNSA. The length of the CDR3 is 13 residues.

V gene TRBV7-2 combines with J gene TRBJ2-6; 7 nucleotides line up with TRBD1. Germline V CDR1 and CDR2: SGHTA, FQGNSA. The J segment lost 2 bases and the V segment lost 4 bases, leaving 2 bases of the junction unmatched. There are 15 residues in the CDR3. The CDR3 here is CASSSQGAGANVLTF. The DNA of the CDR3 is TGTGCCAGCAGCTCCCAGGGGGCTGGGGCCAACGTCCTGACTTTC.

V is TRBV11-2 and J is TRBJ2-3, with TRBD2 identical over 11 bases. This CDR3 comprises 16 residues. J lost 9 bases, V lost 0 bases, and 8 bases had no gene match. Germline V gene data show CDR1 as SGHAT and CDR2 as FQNNGV. The CDR3 sequence: CASSLDLASGGTTQYF. CDR3 bases: TGTGCCAGCAGCTTAGATCTTGCTAGCGGGGGGACGACGCAGTATTTT.

This clonotype was seen only a few times. The J gene is TRBJ2-1, the V gene TRBV4-3, with D perhaps matching TRBD2 (5 bases). CDR3 length: 16 amino acids. Germline loops: CDR1 LGHNA, CDR2 YSLEER. Trimming took off 2 bases at V and 9 bases at J, with 20 bases between the two ends. The CDR3 is CASSQKSVYLGVEQFF. The CDR3 region has the DNA TGCGCCAGCAGCCAAAAAAGTGTCTATCTCGGGGTTGAGCAGTTCTTC.

The chain employs TRBV12-3 or TRBV12-4 and TRBJ2-1; 8 bases fit TRBD1. This CDR3 comprises 14 residues. Trimming removed 9 bases from V and 0 bases from J; junction bases left unmatched: 4. The CDR3 reads CASQTGGSYNEQFF. CDR3 bases: TGTGCCAGTCAAACAGGGGGCTCCTACAATGAGCAGTTCTTC.

This clonotype has a handful of counts. The chain carries TRBV7-6 and TRBJ2-5; D ambiguous. Germline CDR1 SGHVS, CDR2 FNYEAQ. The V and J ends lost 5 bases and 5 bases respectively, with 12 bases between them. This CDR3 is 13 amino acids long. The CDR3 coding sequence is TGTGCCAGCAGCACCCTGGTCCGGGAGACCCAGTACTTC. As protein: CASSTLVRETQYF.

This clonotype occurred a few times. V is TRBV6-5 and J is TRBJ2-1; TRBD1 matches at 8 bases. J lost 2 bases, V lost 6 bases, and 6 bases had no gene match. There are 15 residues in the CDR3. Germline CDR1 reads MNHEY; CDR2 reads SVGAGI. This CDR3 is CASSNRDRPYNEQFF. The CDR3 DNA reads as TGTGCCAGCAGCAACCGGGACAGGCCCTACAATGAGCAGTTCTTC.